This T cell receptor (beta chain) was captured by sequencing in a study of shared clonotypes between healthy human individuals. About the research overall: A couple of women and three men aged 18 to 49 made up the donors.

CD45RO-negative cells were positively selected for CCR7, leaving out terminally differentiated effector memory CD45RA+ cells. Study donors comprised healthy, HIV-negative adults devoid of recent acute infection or vaccination. In germline, CDR1 is MNHEY, CDR2 SMNVEV (reference sequence). This CDR3 has 14 residues. Trimming took off 1 base at V and 5 bases at J, with 8 bases between the two ends. A note on this clone: The antigen is undetermined. The same CDR3 is also encoded by other DNA sequences in this sample.

Study results and limitations: What naive subsets generally showed was a larger estimated richness than memory subsets showed.

Assay: immunoSEQ multiplex PCR; the TCRdb copy retains only in-frame clones and omits some. The sample yields about 700,000 clones, 90% to 95% seen once. Sequencing was done on a sample of naive CD8+ T cells sorted from blood. This receptor was identified in a man aged 25-40 years in good health. The rearrangement joins TRBV27 to TRBJ2-2, with D perhaps matching TRBD2 (6 bases). CDR3 nucleotides: TGTGCCAGCAGTTTATTCCGGGGGACCGGGGAGCTGTTTTTT. Amino acid sequence: CASSLFRGTGELFF.